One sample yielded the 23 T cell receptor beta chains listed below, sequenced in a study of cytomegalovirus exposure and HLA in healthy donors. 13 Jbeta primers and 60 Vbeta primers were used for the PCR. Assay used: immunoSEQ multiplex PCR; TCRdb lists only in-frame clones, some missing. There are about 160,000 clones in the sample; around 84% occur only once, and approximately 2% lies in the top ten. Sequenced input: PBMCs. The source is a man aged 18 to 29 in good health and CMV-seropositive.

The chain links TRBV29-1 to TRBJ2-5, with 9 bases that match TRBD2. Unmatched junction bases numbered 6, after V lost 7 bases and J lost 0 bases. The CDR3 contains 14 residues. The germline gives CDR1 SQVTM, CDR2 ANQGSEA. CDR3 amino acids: CSGSGGGYQETQYF. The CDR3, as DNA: TGCAGCGGTAGCGGGGGAGGGTACCAAGAGACCCAGTACTTC.

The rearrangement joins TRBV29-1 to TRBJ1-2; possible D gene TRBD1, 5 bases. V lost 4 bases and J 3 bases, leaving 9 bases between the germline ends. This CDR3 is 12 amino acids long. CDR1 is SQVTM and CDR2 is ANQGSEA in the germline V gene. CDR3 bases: TGCAGCGTTGTGGGACTGCACTATGGCTACACCTTC. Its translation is CSVVGLHYGYTF.

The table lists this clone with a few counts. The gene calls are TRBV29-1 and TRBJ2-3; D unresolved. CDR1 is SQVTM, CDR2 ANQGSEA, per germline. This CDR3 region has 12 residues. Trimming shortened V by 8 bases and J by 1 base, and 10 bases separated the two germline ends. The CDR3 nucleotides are TGCAGCCTCATACGGGGCACAGATACGCAGTATTTT. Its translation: CSLIRGTDTQYF.

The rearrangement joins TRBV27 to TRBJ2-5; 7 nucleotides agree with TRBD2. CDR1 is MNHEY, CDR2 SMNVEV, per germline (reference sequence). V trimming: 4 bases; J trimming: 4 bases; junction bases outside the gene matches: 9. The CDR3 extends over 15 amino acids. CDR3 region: CASSSRAGRGETQYF. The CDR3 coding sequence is TGTGCCAGCAGTTCAAGAGCGGGGAGGGGAGAGACCCAGTACTTC.

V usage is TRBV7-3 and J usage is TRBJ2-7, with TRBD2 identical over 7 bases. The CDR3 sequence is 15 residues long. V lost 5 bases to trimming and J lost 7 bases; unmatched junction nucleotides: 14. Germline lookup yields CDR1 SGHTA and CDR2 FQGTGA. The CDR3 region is CASSLMPLAPVEQYF. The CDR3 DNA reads TGTGCCAGCAGCCTAATGCCACTAGCGCCCGTAGAGCAGTACTTC. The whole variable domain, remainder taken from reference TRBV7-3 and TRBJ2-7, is GAGVSQTPSNKVTEKGKYVELRCDPISGHTALYWYRQSLGQGPEFLIYFQGTGAADDSGLPNDRFFAVRPEGSVSTLKIQRTERGDSAVYLCASSLMPLAPVEQYFGPGTRLTVT.

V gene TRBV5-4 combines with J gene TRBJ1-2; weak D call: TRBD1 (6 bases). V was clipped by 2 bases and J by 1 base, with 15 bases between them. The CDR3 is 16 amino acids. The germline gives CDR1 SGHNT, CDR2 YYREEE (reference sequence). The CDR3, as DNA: TGTGCCAGCAGCTTAGACCGGGACACCAATAACTATGGCTACACCTTC. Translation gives CASSLDRDTNNYGYTF.

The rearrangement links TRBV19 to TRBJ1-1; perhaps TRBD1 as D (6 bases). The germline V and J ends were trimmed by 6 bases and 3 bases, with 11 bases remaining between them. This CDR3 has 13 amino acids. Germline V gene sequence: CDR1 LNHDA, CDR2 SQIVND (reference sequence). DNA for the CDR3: TGTGCCAGTAGACAAACAGGGTACACTGAAGCTTTCTTT. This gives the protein CASRQTGYTEAFF.

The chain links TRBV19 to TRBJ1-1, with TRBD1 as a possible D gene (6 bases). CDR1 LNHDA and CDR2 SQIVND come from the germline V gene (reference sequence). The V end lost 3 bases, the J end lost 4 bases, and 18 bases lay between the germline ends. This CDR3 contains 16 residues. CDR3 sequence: CASSMGAVGPSTEAFF. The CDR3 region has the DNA TGTGCCAGTAGTATGGGGGCCGTGGGTCCATCCACTGAAGCTTTCTTT.

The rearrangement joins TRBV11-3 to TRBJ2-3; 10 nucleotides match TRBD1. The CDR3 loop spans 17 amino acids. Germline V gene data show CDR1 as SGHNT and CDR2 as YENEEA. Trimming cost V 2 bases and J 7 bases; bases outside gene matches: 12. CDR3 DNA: TGTGCCAGCAGCTTAAGGGAGACAGGGGGCCCGGGGAATACGCAGTATTTT. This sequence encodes CASSLRETGGPGNTQYF.

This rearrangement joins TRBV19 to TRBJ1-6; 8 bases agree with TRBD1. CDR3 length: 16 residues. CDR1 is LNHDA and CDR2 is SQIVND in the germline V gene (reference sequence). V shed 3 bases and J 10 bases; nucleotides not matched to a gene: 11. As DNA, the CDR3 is TGTGCCAGTAGTATCGGCCGGGACAGGTGGGGATCACCCCTCCACTTT. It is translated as CASSIGRDRWGSPLHF.

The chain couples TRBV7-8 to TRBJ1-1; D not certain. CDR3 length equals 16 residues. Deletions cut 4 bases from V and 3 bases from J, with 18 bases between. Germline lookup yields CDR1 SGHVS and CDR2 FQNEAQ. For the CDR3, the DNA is TGTGCCAGCAGCTACCGGGCCACTCCGGAGGACACTGAAGCTTTCTTT. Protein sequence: CASSYRATPEDTEAFF. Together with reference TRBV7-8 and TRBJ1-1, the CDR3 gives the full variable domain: GAGVSQSPRYKVAKRGQDVALRCDPISGHVSLFWYQQALGQGPEFLTYFQNEAQLDKSGLPSDRFFAERPEGSVSTLKIQRTQQEDSAVYLCASSYRATPEDTEAFFGQGTRLTVV.

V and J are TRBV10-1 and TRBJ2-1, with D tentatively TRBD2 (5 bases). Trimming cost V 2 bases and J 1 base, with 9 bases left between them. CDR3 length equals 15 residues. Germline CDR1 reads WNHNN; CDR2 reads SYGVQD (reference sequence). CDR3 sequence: CASSEERRSYNEQFF. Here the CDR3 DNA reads TGCGCCAGCAGTGAGGAGCGGCGGTCCTACAATGAGCAGTTCTTC.

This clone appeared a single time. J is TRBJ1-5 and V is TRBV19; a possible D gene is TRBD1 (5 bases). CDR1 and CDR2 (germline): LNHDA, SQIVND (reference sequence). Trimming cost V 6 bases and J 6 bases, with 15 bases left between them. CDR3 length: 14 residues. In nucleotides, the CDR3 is TGTGCCAGTAGGTCGGGGGGTGGCAGTCAGCCCCAGCATTTT. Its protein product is CASRSGGGSQPQHF.

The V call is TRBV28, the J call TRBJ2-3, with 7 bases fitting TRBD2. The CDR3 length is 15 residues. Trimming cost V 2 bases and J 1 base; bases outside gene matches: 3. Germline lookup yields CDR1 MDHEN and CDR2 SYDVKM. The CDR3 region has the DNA TGTGCCAGCAGTTTAAAAGCGGGGCGCACAGATACGCAGTATTTT. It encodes CASSLKAGRTDTQYF. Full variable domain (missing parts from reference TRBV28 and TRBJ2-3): DVKVTQSSRYLVKRTGEKVFLECVQDMDHENMFWYRQDPGLGLRLIYFSYDVKMKEKGDIPEGYSVSREKKERFSLILESASTNQTSMYLCASSLKAGRTDTQYFGPGTRLTVL.

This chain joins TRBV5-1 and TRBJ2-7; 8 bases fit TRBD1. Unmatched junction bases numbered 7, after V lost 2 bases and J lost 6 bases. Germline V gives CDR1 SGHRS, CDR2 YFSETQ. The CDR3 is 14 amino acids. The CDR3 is CASSLRTGSSEQYF. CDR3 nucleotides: TGCGCCAGCAGCTTACGGACAGGGAGCAGCGAGCAGTACTTC. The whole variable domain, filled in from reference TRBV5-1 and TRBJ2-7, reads KAGVTQTPRYLIKTRGQQVTLSCSPISGHRSVSWYQQTPGQGLQFLFEYFSETQRNKGNFPGRFSGRQFSNSRSEMNVSTLELGDSALYLCASSLRTGSSEQYFGPGTRLTVT.

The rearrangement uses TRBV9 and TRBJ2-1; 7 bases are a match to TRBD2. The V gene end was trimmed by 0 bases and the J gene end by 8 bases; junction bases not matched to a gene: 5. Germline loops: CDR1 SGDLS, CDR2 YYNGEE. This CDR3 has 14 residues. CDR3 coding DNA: TGTGCCAGCAGCGTAGGGCTAGCGGTGCATGAGCAGTTCTTC. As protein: CASSVGLAVHEQFF.

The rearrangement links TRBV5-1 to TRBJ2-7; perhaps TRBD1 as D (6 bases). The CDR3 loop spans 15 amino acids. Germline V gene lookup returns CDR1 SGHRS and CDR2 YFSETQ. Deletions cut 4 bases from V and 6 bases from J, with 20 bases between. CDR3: CASSSETRQGGEQYF. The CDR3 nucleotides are TGCGCCAGCAGCAGCGAGACACGGCAAGGGGGCGAGCAGTACTTC.

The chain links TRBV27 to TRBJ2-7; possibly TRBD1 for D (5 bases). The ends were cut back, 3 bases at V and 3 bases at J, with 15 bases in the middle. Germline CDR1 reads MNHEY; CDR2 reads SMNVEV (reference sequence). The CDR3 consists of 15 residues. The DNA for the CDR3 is TGTGCCAGCAGTTTTATCAGGGCCCCCGACTACGAGCAGTACTTC. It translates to CASSFIRAPDYEQYF.

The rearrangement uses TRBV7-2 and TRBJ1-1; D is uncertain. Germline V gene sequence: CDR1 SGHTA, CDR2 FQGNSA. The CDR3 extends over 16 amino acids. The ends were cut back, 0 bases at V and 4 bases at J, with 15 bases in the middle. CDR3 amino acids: CASSLASGEGSTEAFF. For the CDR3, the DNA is TGTGCCAGCAGCTTAGCATCCGGGGAGGGTTCCACTGAAGCTTTCTTT.

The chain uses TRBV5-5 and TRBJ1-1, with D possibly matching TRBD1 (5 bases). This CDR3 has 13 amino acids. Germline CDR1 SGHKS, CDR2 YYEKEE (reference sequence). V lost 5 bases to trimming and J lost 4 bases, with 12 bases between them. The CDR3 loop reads CASRLGEATEAFF. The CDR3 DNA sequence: TGTGCCAGCAGACTGGGGGAGGCCACTGAAGCTTTCTTT.

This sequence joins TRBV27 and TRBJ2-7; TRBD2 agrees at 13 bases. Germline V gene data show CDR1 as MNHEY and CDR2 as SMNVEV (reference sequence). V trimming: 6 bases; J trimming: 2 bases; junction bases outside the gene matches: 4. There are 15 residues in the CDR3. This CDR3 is CASRAGLAGAYEQYF. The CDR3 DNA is TGTGCCAGCAGGGCCGGACTAGCGGGGGCCTACGAGCAGTACTTC.

The CDR3: CASSEEATNSNQPQHF. The CDR3 DNA follows: TGTGCCAGCAGTGAAGAGGCTACTAATAGCAATCAGCCCCAGCATTTT. This rearrangement joins TRBV6-1 to TRBJ1-5; D is unresolved. The germline gives CDR1 MNHNS, CDR2 SASEGT. This CDR3 is built from 16 residues. Trimming removed 1 base at V and 0 bases at J, with 10 bases between.

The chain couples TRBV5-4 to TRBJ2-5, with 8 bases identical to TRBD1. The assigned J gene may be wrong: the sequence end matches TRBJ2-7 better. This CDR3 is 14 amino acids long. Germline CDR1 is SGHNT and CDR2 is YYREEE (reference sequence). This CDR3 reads CASSPGGLRDEQYF. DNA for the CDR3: TGTGCCAGCAGCCCAGGGGGCCTGAGGGACGAGCAGTACTTC.